The rows below give T cell receptor beta chains drawn from one sample of a study of molecular identifiers for immune sequencing clone quantification. TCRdb passed the PCR reads through MiXCR, listing each CDR3 protein once. The data contain around 82,000 distinct CDR3 sequences, under 20% of them singletons. Sequencing was performed on naive CD8+ T cells from blood, with Jurkat cell RNA spiked in. The source of these receptors is a human donor in good health. Some libraries in this study had Jurkat cell RNA spiked in. Both conserved end residues are part of each CDR3. A D gene is named only where the DNA matches it firmly. Clone size is shown for a subset of rows, as once, few, many or a class of expanded clone.

cdr3_length: 12
d_call: NA
v_call: TRBV7-9
clone_size: many
j_call: TRBJ1-1
cdr3_nt: TGTGCCAGCAGTGCTCCGAACACTGAAGCTTTCTTT
cdr3_aa: CASSAPNTEAFF

cdr3_length: 16
d_call: NA
v_call: TRBV29-1
clone_size: many
j_call: TRBJ1-5
cdr3_nt: TGCAGCGTTGAAGAGACGGGGAAGGATAGCAATCAGCCCCAGCATTTT
cdr3_aa: CSVEETGKDSNQPQHF

cdr3_length: 15
d_call: TRBD1
v_call: TRBV9
clone_size: NA
j_call: TRBJ2-7
cdr3_nt: TGTGCCAGCGGCGTGGAGGGACAGGGTGTCTACGAGCAGTACTTC
cdr3_aa: CASGVEGQGVYEQYF

cdr3_length: 14
d_call: NA
v_call: TRBV6-2/TRBV6-3
clone_size: NA
j_call: TRBJ2-1
cdr3_nt: TGTGCCAGCAGTTACTCGAGTGTAGGGACCTCTACCTTCTTC
cdr3_aa: CASSYSSVGTSTFF

cdr3_length: 15
d_call: NA
v_call: TRBV27
clone_size: many
j_call: TRBJ2-3
cdr3_nt: TGTGCCAGCCGCATACCCGGGTCCCGCACAGATACGCAGTATTTT
cdr3_aa: CASRIPGSRTDTQYF

cdr3_length: 14
d_call: NA
v_call: TRBV11-3
clone_size: NA
j_call: TRBJ2-5
cdr3_nt: TGTGCCAGCAGCTTAGGATTCAATCAAGAGACCCAGTACTTC
cdr3_aa: CASSLGFNQETQYF

cdr3_length: 15
d_call: NA
v_call: TRBV20-1
clone_size: many
j_call: TRBJ2-7
cdr3_nt: TGCAGTGCTAGAGAGGAAGCACATACTCACTACGAGCAGTACTTC
cdr3_aa: CSAREEAHTHYEQYF

cdr3_length: 15
d_call: NA
v_call: TRBV4-1
clone_size: many
j_call: TRBJ1-5
cdr3_nt: TGCGCCAGCAGCCGGGAGGGGGGTAGCAATCAGCCCCAGCATTTT
cdr3_aa: CASSREGGSNQPQHF

cdr3_length: 12
d_call: TRBD1
v_call: TRBV7-9
clone_size: NA
j_call: TRBJ1-1
cdr3_nt: TGTGCCAGCAGCTCAGGACAGGGGGCAGCTTTCTTT
cdr3_aa: CASSSGQGAAFF

cdr3_length: 14
d_call: NA
v_call: TRBV27
clone_size: many
j_call: TRBJ2-1
cdr3_nt: TGTGCCAGCAGTTTCGGAGGCGCGGACAATGAGCAGTTCTTC
cdr3_aa: CASSFGGADNEQFF

cdr3_length: 12
d_call: NA
v_call: TRBV29-1
clone_size: many
j_call: TRBJ1-2
cdr3_nt: TGCAGCGACCAGGGCTCTAACTATGGCTACACCTTC
cdr3_aa: CSDQGSNYGYTF

cdr3_length: 15
d_call: TRBD1
v_call: TRBV4-1
clone_size: many
j_call: TRBJ2-7
cdr3_nt: TGCGCCAGCAGCCAAGTGCAGGGGGCGCATTACGAGCAGTACTTC
cdr3_aa: CASSQVQGAHYEQYF

cdr3_length: 15
d_call: NA
v_call: TRBV29-1
clone_size: many
j_call: TRBJ1-2
cdr3_nt: TGCAGCGTTGAAGAACCCGCCCTAGGAAACTATGGCTACACCTTC
cdr3_aa: CSVEEPALGNYGYTF

cdr3_length: 17
d_call: TRBD2
v_call: TRBV4-3
clone_size: NA
j_call: TRBJ2-1
cdr3_nt: TGCGCCAGCAGCCAAGATCTGGGGACTAGCGGAGTGAATGAGCAGTTCTTC
cdr3_aa: CASSQDLGTSGVNEQFF

cdr3_length: 15
d_call: NA
v_call: TRBV27
clone_size: many
j_call: TRBJ2-3
cdr3_nt: TGTGCCAGCAGTTTATATTCAGGGGCCACAGATACGCAGTATTTT
cdr3_aa: CASSLYSGATDTQYF

cdr3_length: 15
d_call: NA
v_call: TRBV5-5
clone_size: many
j_call: TRBJ1-1
cdr3_nt: TGTGCCAGCAGCTTGGATCGGGGGGCGCACCCTGAAGCTTTCTTT
cdr3_aa: CASSLDRGAHPEAFF

cdr3_length: 14
d_call: NA
v_call: TRBV20-1
clone_size: many
j_call: TRBJ1-1
cdr3_nt: TGCAGTGGGCAGTCCGACAGGAGTAGCACTGAAGCTTTCTTT
cdr3_aa: CSGQSDRSSTEAFF

cdr3_length: 13
d_call: TRBD1
v_call: TRBV6-5
clone_size: many
j_call: TRBJ2-5
cdr3_nt: TGTGCCAGCAGCCCTGGACAGGGCACTGACCAGTACTTC
cdr3_aa: CASSPGQGTDQYF

cdr3_length: 15
d_call: NA
v_call: TRBV4-3
clone_size: many
j_call: TRBJ2-7
cdr3_nt: TGCGCCAGCAGCCAAGGGGTGGAGGGAAACTACGAGCAGTACTTC
cdr3_aa: CASSQGVEGNYEQYF

cdr3_length: 13
d_call: TRBD1
v_call: TRBV12-5
clone_size: many
j_call: TRBJ2-7
cdr3_nt: TGTGCTAGTGGTCGCGACAGGGGCTACGAGCAGTACTTC
cdr3_aa: CASGRDRGYEQYF

cdr3_length: 17
d_call: NA
v_call: TRBV7-9
clone_size: many
j_call: TRBJ2-7
cdr3_nt: TGTGCCAGCAGCATAGGCCCCACAGGGCCCAGCTCCTACGAGCAGTACTTC
cdr3_aa: CASSIGPTGPSSYEQYF

cdr3_length: 17
d_call: TRBD2
v_call: TRBV28
clone_size: once
j_call: TRBJ2-3
cdr3_nt: TGTGCCAGCAGTTCTCTCGGACTAGCGGTGAGCACAGATACGCAGTATTTT
cdr3_aa: CASSSLGLAVSTDTQYF

cdr3_length: 18
d_call: TRBD2
v_call: TRBV28
clone_size: many
j_call: TRBJ2-1
cdr3_nt: TGTGCCAGCAGTTTATTCCCGACTAGCGACAGCTCCTACAATGAGCAGTTCTTC
cdr3_aa: CASSLFPTSDSSYNEQFF

cdr3_length: 14
d_call: NA
v_call: TRBV19
clone_size: many
j_call: TRBJ1-4
cdr3_nt: TGTGCCAGTAGTATCAGCCCAACTAATGAAAAACTGTTTTTT
cdr3_aa: CASSISPTNEKLFF

cdr3_length: 14
d_call: NA
v_call: TRBV4-2
clone_size: many
j_call: TRBJ1-6
cdr3_nt: TGTGCCAGCAGCCAAGTTGGGGGCGGATCACCCCTCCACTTT
cdr3_aa: CASSQVGGGSPLHF

cdr3_length: 12
d_call: NA
v_call: TRBV30
clone_size: many
j_call: TRBJ2-1
cdr3_nt: TGTGCCTGGGGGGGGGCTTACAATGAGCAGTTCTTC
cdr3_aa: CAWGGAYNEQFF